Below, one TCR beta chain is given with its context. This sample was included in a study of radiotherapy plus CTLA-4 blockade in lung cancer. The CDR3 sequence is 14 residues long. Trimming cost V 7 bases and J 7 bases; bases outside gene matches: 6. From germline, CDR1 is MNHNS and CDR2 SASEGT. Profiling relied on immunoSEQ multiplex PCR, and the TCRdb table lists in-frame clones only, not all of them. The sample yields 39,000 or so clones, over 65% seen once. The V gene is TRBV6-1, the J gene TRBJ1-6; 8 bases are shared with TRBD1. Sequencing was performed on peripheral blood, taken from a patient treated with radiotherapy plus ipilimumab. The receptor's source is a human donor with non-small cell lung cancer who had stable disease on radiotherapy plus ipilimumab. The CDR3 region is CASTLDRANSPLHF. Written as DNA, the CDR3 is TGTGCCAGCACTTTGGACAGGGCCAATTCACCCCTCCACTTT.